This T cell receptor (beta chain) was sequenced in a study of T cell changes during pregnancy in multiple sclerosis. This table comes from immunoSEQ multiplex PCR, and its TCRdb copy is limited to in-frame clones, with some not included. The sample gives roughly 80,000 clones, just over 90% of which show up once; approximately 2.5% is in the top ten. Source: peripheral blood, taken in the second trimester of pregnancy. The clonotype was recovered from a female donor with multiple sclerosis, enrolled in a pregnancy study.

CDR3 amino acids: CASSSKGGLEHENTIYF. CDR3 sequence (DNA): TGTGCCAGCAGCTCAAAGGGAGGATTAGAACATGAAAACACCATATATTTT. This chain uses TRBV4-2 with TRBJ1-3; no reliable D call. The germline V gene encodes CDR1 LGHNA and CDR2 YNFKEQ. V was trimmed by 5 bases and J by 6 bases, leaving 23 bases between them. The CDR3 totals 17 residues.